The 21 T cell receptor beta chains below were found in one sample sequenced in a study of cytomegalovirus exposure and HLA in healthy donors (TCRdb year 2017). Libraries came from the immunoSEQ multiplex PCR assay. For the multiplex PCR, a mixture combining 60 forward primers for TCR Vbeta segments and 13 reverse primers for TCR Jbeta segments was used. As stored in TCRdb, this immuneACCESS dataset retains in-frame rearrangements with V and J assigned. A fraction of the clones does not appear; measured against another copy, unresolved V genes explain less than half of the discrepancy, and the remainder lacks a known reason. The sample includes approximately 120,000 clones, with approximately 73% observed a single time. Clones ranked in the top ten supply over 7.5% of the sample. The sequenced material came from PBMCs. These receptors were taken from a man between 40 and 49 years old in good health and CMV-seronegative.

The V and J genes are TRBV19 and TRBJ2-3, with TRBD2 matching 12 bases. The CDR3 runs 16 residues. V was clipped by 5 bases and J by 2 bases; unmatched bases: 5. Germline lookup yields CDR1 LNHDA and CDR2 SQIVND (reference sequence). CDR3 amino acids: CASSARLAGATDTQYF. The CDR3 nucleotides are TGTGCCAGTAGTGCTCGACTAGCGGGGGCCACAGATACGCAGTATTTT. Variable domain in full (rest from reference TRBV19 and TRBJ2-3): DGGITQSPKYLFRKEGQNVTLSCEQNLNHDAMYWYRQDPGQGLRLIYYSQIVNDFQKGDIAEGYSVSREKKESFPLTVTSAQKNPTAFYLCASSARLAGATDTQYFGPGTRLTVL.

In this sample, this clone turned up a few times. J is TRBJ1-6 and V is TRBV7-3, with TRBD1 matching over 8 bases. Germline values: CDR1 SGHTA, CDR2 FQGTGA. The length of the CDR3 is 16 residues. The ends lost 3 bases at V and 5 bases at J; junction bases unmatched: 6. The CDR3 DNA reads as TGTGCCAGCAGCTTGGACAGGGCAGAAAATAATTCACCCCTCCACTTT. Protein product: CASSLDRAENNSPLHF.

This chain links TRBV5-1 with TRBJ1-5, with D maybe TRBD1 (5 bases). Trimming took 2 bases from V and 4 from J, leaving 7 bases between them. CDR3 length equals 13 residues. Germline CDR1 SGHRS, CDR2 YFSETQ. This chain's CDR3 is CASSFDRNQPQHF. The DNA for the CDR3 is TGCGCCAGCAGCTTTGACAGAAATCAGCCCCAGCATTTT.

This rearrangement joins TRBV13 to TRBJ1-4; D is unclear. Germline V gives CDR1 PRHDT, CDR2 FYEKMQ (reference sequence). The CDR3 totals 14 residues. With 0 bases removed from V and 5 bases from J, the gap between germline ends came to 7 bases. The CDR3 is CASSLGRRNEKLFF. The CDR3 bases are TGTGCCAGCAGCTTAGGACGGAGAAATGAAAAACTGTTTTTT.

The CDR3 loop is CASSLQGNIQYF. CDR3 DNA sequence: TGTGCCAGCAGCTTGCAGGGGAACATTCAGTACTTC. The rearrangement uses TRBV11-2 and TRBJ2-4; perhaps TRBD1 as D (6 bases). This CDR3 has 12 residues. Trimming removed 3 bases at V and 7 bases at J, with 7 bases between. The germline CDR1 and CDR2 sequences are SGHAT and FQNNGV.

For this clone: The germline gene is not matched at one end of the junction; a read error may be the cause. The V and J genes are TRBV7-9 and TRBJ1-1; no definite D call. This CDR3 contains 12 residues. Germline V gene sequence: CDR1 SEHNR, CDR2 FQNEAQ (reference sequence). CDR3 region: CSSTLLDTEAFF. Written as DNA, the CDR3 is TGTTCCAGCACCCTTCTAGACACTGAAGCTTTCTTT.

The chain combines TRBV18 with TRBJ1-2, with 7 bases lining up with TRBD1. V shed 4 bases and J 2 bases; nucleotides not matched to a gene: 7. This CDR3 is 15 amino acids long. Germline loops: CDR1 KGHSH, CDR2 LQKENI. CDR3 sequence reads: CASSRSQGVNYGYTF. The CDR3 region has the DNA TGTGCCAGCTCACGTTCCCAGGGGGTAAACTATGGCTACACCTTC.

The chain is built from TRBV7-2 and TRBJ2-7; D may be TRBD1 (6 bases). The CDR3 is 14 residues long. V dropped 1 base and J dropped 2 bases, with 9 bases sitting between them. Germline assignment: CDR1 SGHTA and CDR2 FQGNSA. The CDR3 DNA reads TGTGCCAGCAGCTTAGGGGGACAAACCTACGAGCAGTACTTC. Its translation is CASSLGGQTYEQYF.

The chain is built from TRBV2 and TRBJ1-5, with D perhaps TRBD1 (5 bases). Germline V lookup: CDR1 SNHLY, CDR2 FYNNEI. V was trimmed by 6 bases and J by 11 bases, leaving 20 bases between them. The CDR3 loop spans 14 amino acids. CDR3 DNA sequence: TGTGCCAGCAGCCTCGGGGGGGGGAAGCAGGCCCAGCATTTT. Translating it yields CASSLGGGKQAQHF.

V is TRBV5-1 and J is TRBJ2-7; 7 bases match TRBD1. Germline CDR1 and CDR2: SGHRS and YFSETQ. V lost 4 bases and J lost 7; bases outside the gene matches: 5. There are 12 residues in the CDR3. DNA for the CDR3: TGCGCCAGCAGCCTGGGGACAGATGAGCAGTACTTC. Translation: CASSLGTDEQYF.

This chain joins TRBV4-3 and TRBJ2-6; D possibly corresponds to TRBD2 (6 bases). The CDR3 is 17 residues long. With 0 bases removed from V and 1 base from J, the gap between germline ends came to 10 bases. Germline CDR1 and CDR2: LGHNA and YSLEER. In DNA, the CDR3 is TGCGCCAGCAGCCAAGAAGGAGGGGCGTCTGGGGCCAACGTCCTGACTTTC. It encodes CASSQEGGASGANVLTF.

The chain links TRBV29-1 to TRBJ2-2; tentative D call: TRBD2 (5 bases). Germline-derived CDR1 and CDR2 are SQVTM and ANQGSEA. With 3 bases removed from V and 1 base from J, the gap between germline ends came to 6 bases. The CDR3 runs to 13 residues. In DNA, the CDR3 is TGCAGCGTTGAGAGGGTGAACACCGGGGAGCTGTTTTTT. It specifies CSVERVNTGELFF.

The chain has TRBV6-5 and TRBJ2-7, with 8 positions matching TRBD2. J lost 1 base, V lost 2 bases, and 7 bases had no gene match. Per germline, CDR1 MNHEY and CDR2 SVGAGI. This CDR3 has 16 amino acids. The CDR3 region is CASSYDIGGESYEQYF. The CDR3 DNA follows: TGTGCCAGCAGTTACGACATCGGGGGGGAATCCTACGAGCAGTACTTC.

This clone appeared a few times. The CDR3 region is CASREAGGTTGELFF. The CDR3 nucleotides are TGTGCCAGCAGGGAAGCGGGGGGCACGACCGGGGAGCTGTTTTTT. The chain combines TRBV7-8 with TRBJ2-2; 9 positions agree with TRBD2. This CDR3 has 15 residues. With 6 bases clipped from V and 5 bases from J, the junction kept 7 bases outside the gene matches. CDR1 SGHVS and CDR2 FQNEAQ come from the germline V gene. The whole variable domain, filled in from reference TRBV7-8 and TRBJ2-2, reads GAGVSQSPRYKVAKRGQDVALRCDPISGHVSLFWYQQALGQGPEFLTYFQNEAQLDKSGLPSDRFFAERPEGSVSTLKIQRTQQEDSAVYLCASREAGGTTGELFFGEGSRLTVL.

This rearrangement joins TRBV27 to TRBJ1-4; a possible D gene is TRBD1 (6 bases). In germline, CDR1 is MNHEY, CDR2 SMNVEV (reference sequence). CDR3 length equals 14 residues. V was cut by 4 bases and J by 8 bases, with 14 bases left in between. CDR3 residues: CASSSAPGQEKLFF. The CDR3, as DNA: TGTGCCAGCAGTTCAGCACCCGGACAGGAAAAACTGTTTTTT.

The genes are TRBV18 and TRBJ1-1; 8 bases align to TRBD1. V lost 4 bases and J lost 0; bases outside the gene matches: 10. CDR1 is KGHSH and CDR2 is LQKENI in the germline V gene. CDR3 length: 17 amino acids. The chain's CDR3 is CASSRSTGGRMNTEAFF. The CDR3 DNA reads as TGTGCCAGCTCACGTTCTACAGGGGGTAGGATGAACACTGAAGCTTTCTTT.

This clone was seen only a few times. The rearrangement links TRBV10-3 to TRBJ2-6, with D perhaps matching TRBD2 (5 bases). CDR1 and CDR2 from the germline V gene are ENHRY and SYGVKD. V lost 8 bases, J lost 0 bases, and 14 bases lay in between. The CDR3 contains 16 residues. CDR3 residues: CAIPRTPSSGANVLTF. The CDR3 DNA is TGTGCCATCCCAAGGACTCCGAGCTCTGGGGCCAACGTCCTGACTTTC.

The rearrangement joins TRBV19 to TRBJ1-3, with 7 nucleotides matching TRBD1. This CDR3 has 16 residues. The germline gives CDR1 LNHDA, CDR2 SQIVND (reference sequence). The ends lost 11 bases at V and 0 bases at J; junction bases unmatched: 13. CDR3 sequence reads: CACTRRDRNSGNTIYF. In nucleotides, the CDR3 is TGTGCCTGTACGCGTCGGGACAGAAACTCTGGAAACACCATATATTTT.

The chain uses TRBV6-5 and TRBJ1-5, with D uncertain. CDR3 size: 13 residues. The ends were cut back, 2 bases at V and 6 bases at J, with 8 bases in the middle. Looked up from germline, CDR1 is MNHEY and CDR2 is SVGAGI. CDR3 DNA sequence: TGTGCCAGCAGTTACACCGGGAGTCAGCCCCAGCATTTT. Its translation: CASSYTGSQPQHF.

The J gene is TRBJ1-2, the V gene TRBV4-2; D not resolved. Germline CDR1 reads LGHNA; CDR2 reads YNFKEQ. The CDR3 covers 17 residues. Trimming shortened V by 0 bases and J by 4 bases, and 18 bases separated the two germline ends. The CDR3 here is CASSQDPGKRVFYGYTF. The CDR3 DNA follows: TGTGCCAGCAGCCAAGACCCGGGGAAGAGGGTTTTCTATGGCTACACCTTC.

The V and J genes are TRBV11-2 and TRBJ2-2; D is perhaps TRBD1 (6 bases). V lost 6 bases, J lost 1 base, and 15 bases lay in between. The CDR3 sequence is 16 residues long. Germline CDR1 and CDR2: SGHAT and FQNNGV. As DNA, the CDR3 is TGTGCCAGCAGACTGATCGCAGGGGAGAACACCGGGGAGCTGTTTTTT. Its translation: CASRLIAGENTGELFF.